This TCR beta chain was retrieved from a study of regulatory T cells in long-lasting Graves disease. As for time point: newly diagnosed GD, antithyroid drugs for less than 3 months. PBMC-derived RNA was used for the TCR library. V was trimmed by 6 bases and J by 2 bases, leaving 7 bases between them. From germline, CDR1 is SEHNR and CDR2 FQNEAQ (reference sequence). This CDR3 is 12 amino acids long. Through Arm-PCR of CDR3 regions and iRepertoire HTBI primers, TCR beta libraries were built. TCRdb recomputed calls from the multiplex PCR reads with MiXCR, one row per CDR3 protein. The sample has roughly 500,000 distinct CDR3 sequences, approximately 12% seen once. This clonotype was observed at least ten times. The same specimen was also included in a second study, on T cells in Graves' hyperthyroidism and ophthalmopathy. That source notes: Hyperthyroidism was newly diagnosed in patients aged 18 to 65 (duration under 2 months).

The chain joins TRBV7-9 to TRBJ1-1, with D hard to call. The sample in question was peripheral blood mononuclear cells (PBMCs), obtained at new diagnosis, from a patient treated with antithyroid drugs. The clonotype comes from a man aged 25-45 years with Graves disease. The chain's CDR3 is CASRGRNTEAFF. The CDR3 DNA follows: TGTGCCAGCAGAGGCAGAAACACTGAAGCTTTCTTT. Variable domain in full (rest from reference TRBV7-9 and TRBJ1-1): DTGVSQNPRHKITKRGQNVTFRCDPISEHNRLYWYRQTLGQGPEFLTYFQNEAQLEKSRLLSDRFSAERPKGSFSTLEIQRTEQGDSAMYLCASRGRNTEAFFGQGTRLTVV.